A selection of T cell receptor beta chains follows, all from one sample in a study of Ad26.COV2.S vaccination and SARS-CoV-2 variants. The method was immunoSEQ multiplex PCR; TCRdb's version includes in-frame clones alone and lacks a portion of them. The table has some 340,000 clones, approximately 86% seen once; the top ten hold roughly 2%. Sample: peripheral blood, taken in a trial of Ad26.COV2.S vaccine versus placebo. Receptor source: a person between 18 and 65 years old who received the Ad26.COV2.S COVID-19 vaccine or a placebo. CDR3s include the opening cysteine and the closing phenylalanine or tryptophan. Fields, in order: J gene, D gene, clone size, V gene, CDR3 DNA, CDR3 protein. The D gene is left open where the match is weak. The listing skips clone size in some rows; elsewhere it reads once, few, many or a size class.

TRBJ2-7 - - TRBV5-6 TGTGCCAGCAGCTTGTGGGACAAATTCTACGAGCAGTACTTC CASSLWDKFYEQYF
TRBJ2-3 TRBD1 - TRBV5-1 TGCGCCAGCAGCACCGGACAGGGAGCGAGGTTGACAGATACGCAGTATTTT CASSTGQGARLTDTQYF
TRBJ2-5 - - TRBV11-2 TGTGCCAGCAGCTCCCGGACAAAGCTCCAAGAGACCCAGTACTTC CASSSRTKLQETQYF
TRBJ1-1 TRBD1 - TRBV27 TGTGCCAGCAGTTTAAGGTTGCAGGGGGCGCGGGGGACTGAAGCTTTCTTT CASSLRLQGARGTEAFF
TRBJ2-1 TRBD2 - TRBV11-2 TGTGCCAGCTTACGTGCGGGGGGGCGCAATGAGCAGTTCTTC CASLRAGGRNEQFF
TRBJ1-5 - - TRBV2 TGTGCCAGCAGTACCCAGGGTTCTAATCAGCCCCAGCATTTT CASSTQGSNQPQHF
TRBJ2-1 TRBD2 once TRBV11-3 TGTGCCAGCAGCTTCCTTCGCGGGGGGGGATCATACAATGAGCAGTTCTTC CASSFLRGGGSYNEQFF
TRBJ1-6 - once TRBV6-5 TGTGCCAGCAACCAGCGGAGTGATAATTCACCCCTCCACTTT CASNQRSDNSPLHF
TRBJ2-1 - - TRBV2 TGTGCCAGCAGCCCCCCCCGGGTACAAGGGCAGTTCTTC CASSPPRVQGQFF
TRBJ1-1 TRBD1 - TRBV11-2 TGTGCCAGCAGTCGTTCCCCAGTTGGCAGGGGGACTCCTGAAGCTTTCTTT CASSRSPVGRGTPEAFF
TRBJ1-1 - - TRBV19 TGTGCCAGTAGGACGCTGGGGCCGGCTGAAGCTTTCTTT CASRTLGPAEAFF
TRBJ2-2 - - TRBV29-1 TGCAGCGTCCTCGGGTGGGGGAACACCGGGGAGCTGTTTTTT CSVLGWGNTGELFF
TRBJ2-1 - - TRBV30 TGTGCCTCTTCCGGGAACTCCTACAATGAGCAGTTCTTC CASSGNSYNEQFF
TRBJ1-5 - - TRBV21-1 TGTGCCAGCAGCAAACGGACAGGGGTGATAGGTCAGCCCCAGCATTTT CASSKRTGVIGQPQHF
TRBJ1-5 TRBD1 - TRBV9 TGTGCCAGCAGCGTTGGAGGGGGCGGGGATCAGCCCCAGCATTTT CASSVGGGGDQPQHF
TRBJ2-7 - - TRBV4-1 TGCGCCAGCAGCCAAGATCAGGGAACAGCGTCCTACGAGCAGTACTTC CASSQDQGTASYEQYF
TRBJ2-7 TRBD1 - TRBV7-2 TGTGCCAGCAGTCGGACAGGGCGCGAGCAGTACTTC CASSRTGREQYF
TRBJ1-1 TRBD1 - TRBV15 TGTGCCACCAGCAGAGTGCGACAGGGCTCTGAAGCTTTCTTT CATSRVRQGSEAFF
TRBJ2-2 TRBD2 - TRBV19 TGTGCCAGTAGTACCCGAGCGGGGACGAACACCGGGGAGCTGTTTTTT CASSTRAGTNTGELFF
TRBJ1-6 TRBD1 - TRBV2 TGTGCCAGCATGACTGGGACAGGGGGTTTCCACAATTCACCCCTCCACTTT CASMTGTGGFHNSPLHF
TRBJ1-2 TRBD1 - TRBV6-1 TGTGCCAGCAGTGATGGATTTGGCAGGGGGAGTTATGGCTACACCTTC CASSDGFGRGSYGYTF
TRBJ2-7 TRBD2 - TRBV18 TGTGCCAGCTCACCACGGGGACTAGCGGGACCTACCTCCTACGAGCAGTACTTC CASSPRGLAGPTSYEQYF
TRBJ1-5 - few TRBV7-8 TGTGCCAGCAGCTCTCAGCGAAATCAGCCCCAGCATTTT CASSSQRNQPQHF
TRBJ1-5 - - TRBV19 TGTGCCAGTAGTGCCGAGGGGTGGAATCAGCCCCAGCATTTT CASSAEGWNQPQHF
TRBJ2-5 - - TRBV3-1/TRBV3-2 TGTGCCAGCAGCCTCAGGGGCACTTACCAAGAGACCCAGTACTTC CASSLRGTYQETQYF
TRBJ2-1 - - TRBV9 TGTGCCAGCAGCAGACTAGAAGGTTCCCAGTTCTTC CASSRLEGSQFF
TRBJ2-7 TRBD1 once TRBV25-1 TGTGCCAGCAGTGAGGGCAGGGGGAAATACTACGAGCAGTACTTC CASSEGRGKYYEQYF
TRBJ2-2 - - TRBV11-3 TGTGCCAGCAGAATTAGACAGTTCAGAACCGGGGAGCTGTTTTTT CASRIRQFRTGELFF
TRBJ2-1 - - TRBV3-1/TRBV3-2 TGTGCCAGCAGCCAAGATTATGAGGCTAACAATGAGCAGTTCTTC CASSQDYEANNEQFF
TRBJ2-7 - - TRBV7-9 TGTGCCAGCAGCCCAGGGACGCTCCGGAGCTACGAGCAGTACTTC CASSPGTLRSYEQYF
TRBJ1-5 - - TRBV6-5 TGTGCCAGCAGTTTGGAGTTTAGTAGCAATCAGCCCCAGCATTTT CASSLEFSSNQPQHF
TRBJ2-1 TRBD1 - TRBV14 TGTGCCAGCAGCCCGACAGGGGCACAAACCTACAATGAGCAGTTCTTC CASSPTGAQTYNEQFF
TRBJ2-2 TRBD1 - TRBV19 TGTGCCAGTAGCTCGACAGGGCCCACCGGGGAGCTGTTTTTT CASSSTGPTGELFF
TRBJ1-3 - - TRBV6-5 TGTGCCAGCAGGGGAGCTGGAAACACCATATATTTT CASRGAGNTIYF
TRBJ2-2 - - TRBV9 TGTGCCAGCAGCCAGGGCAGGGTTAAGAGCACCGGGGAGCTGTTTTTT CASSQGRVKSTGELFF
TRBJ2-5 - - TRBV24-1 TGTGCCACCAGTGATGGGGGTCCGGGAGAGACCCAGTACTTC CATSDGGPGETQYF
TRBJ2-7 - - TRBV28 TGTGCCAGCAGTACCCATGTCGGCGCCTACGAGCAGTACTTC CASSTHVGAYEQYF
TRBJ1-4 - - TRBV28 TGTGCCAGCAGCATTGGACAGAGTAATGAAAAACTGTTTTTT CASSIGQSNEKLFF
TRBJ2-3 TRBD2 - TRBV11-3 TGTGCCAGTCCCAACGGGACTAGCGGGGGGCAAACGCAGTATTTT CASPNGTSGGQTQYF
TRBJ2-2 TRBD2 - TRBV7-2 TGTGCCAGCAGCCCATACGGACTAGCGGGGGGGATCAACACCGGGGAGCTGTTTTTT CASSPYGLAGGINTGELFF
TRBJ2-2 - - TRBV5-1 TGCGCCAGCAGCCCCAACGGTTGGGGGGCCGGGGGCACCGGGGAGCTGTTTTTT CASSPNGWGAGGTGELFF
TRBJ1-1 - - TRBV30 TGTGCCTGGAGTGCCCTAAGGAACACTGAAGCTTTCTTT CAWSALRNTEAFF
TRBJ2-1 - - TRBV5-8 TGTGCCAGCAGCTTATACAATGAGCAGTTCTTC CASSLYNEQFF
TRBJ2-7 - - TRBV3-1/TRBV3-2 TGTGCCAGCAGCCAAGTGAGATACGAGCAGTACTTC CASSQVRYEQYF
TRBJ1-4 - - TRBV2 TGTGCCAGCAGTGAAACCGGAGGTACAACTAATGAAAAACTGTTTTTT CASSETGGTTNEKLFF
TRBJ2-2 TRBD1 - TRBV27 TGTGCCAGCAGGCAGGGGGCTGGCGGGGAGCTGTTTTTT CASRQGAGGELFF